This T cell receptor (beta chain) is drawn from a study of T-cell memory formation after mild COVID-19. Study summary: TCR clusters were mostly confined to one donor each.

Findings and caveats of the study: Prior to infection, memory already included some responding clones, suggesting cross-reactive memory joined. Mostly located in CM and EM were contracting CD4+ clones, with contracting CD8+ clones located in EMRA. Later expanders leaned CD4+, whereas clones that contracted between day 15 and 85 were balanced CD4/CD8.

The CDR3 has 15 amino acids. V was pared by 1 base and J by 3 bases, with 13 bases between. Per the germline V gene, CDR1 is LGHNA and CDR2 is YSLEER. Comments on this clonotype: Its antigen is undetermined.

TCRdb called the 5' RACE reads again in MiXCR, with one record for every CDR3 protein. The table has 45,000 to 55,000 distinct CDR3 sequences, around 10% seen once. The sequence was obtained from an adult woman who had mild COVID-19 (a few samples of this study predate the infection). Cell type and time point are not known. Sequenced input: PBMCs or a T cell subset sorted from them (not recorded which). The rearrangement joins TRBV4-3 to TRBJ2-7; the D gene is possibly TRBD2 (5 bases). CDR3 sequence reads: CASSQGASYFYEQYF. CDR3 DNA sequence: TGCGCCAGCAGCCAAGGGGCTAGCTATTTCTACGAGCAGTACTTC.